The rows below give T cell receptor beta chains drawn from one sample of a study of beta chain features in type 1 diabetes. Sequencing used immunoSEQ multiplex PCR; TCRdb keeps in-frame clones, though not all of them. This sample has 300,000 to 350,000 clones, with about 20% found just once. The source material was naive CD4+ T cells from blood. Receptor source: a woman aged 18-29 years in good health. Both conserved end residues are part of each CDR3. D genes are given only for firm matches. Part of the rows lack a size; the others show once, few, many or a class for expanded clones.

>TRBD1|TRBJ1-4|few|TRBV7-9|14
TGTGCCAGCAGCCGAGGACAGGTCGGGGAAAAACTGTTTTTT
CASSRGQVGEKLFF
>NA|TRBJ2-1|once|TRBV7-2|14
TGTGCCAGCAGCTCTAGGAGGTTTTACAATGAGCAGTTCTTC
CASSSRRFYNEQFF
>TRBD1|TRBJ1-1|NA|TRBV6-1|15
TGTGCCAGCGTGTTACAGGGGGGCGAGAACACTGAAGCTTTCTTT
CASVLQGGENTEAFF
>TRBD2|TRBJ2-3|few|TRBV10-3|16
TGTGCCATCAGTGAGGCTAAGCGGGGCTCCACAGATACGCAGTATTTT
CAISEAKRGSTDTQYF
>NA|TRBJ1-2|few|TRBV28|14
TGTGCCAGCAGTTTAGGGTCCAGGGCTCTTGGCTACACCTTC
CASSLGSRALGYTF
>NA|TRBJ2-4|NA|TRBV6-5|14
TGTGCCAGCCGCCCCGAGATAGAAAAAAACATTCAGTACTTC
CASRPEIEKNIQYF
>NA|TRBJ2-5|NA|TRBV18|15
TGTGCCAGCTCACCTTCCTTGGGCAGGGAAGAGACCCAGTACTTC
CASSPSLGREETQYF
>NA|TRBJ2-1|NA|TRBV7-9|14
TGTGCCAGCAGCTTAGCCACAGGGTTACCAGAGCAGTTCTTC
CASSLATGLPEQFF
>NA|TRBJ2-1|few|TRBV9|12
TGTGCCAGCAGCGTAGGGGTGACAGGGCAGTTCTTC
CASSVGVTGQFF
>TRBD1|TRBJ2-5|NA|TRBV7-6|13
TGTGCCAGCAGCCAGGGGGCCCGAGAGACCCAGTACTTC
CASSQGARETQYF
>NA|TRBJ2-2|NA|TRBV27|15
TGTGCCAGCAGTTTATCAGGGGCGAGGACCGGGGAGCTGTTTTTT
CASSLSGARTGELFF
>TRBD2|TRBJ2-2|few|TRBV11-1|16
TGTGCCAGCAGCTACACCGGGACTAGCGGAGCCGGGGAGCTGTTTTTT
CASSYTGTSGAGELFF
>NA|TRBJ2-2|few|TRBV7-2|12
TGTGCCAGCAGCCTTTACACCGGGGAGCTGTTTTTT
CASSLYTGELFF
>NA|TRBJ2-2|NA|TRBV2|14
TGTGCCAGCAGCTCACAGGGGAACACCGGGGAGCTGTTTTTT
CASSSQGNTGELFF
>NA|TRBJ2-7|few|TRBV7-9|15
TGTGCCAGCAGCTTCGGAATGGTGAAGGAGTACGAGCAGTACTTC
CASSFGMVKEYEQYF
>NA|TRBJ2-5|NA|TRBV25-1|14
TGTGCCAGCAGTGACCGCCCGGGTCAAGAGACCCAGTACTTC
CASSDRPGQETQYF
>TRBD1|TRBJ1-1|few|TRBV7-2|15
TGTGCCAGCAGCTTAGTGTCAGGGGGAGCCACTGAAGCTTTCTTT
CASSLVSGGATEAFF
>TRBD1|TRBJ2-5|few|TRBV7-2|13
TGTGCCAGCGGAGGACAGGGTCAAGAGACCCAGTACTTC
CASGGQGQETQYF
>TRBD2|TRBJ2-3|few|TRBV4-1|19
TGCGCCAGCAGCCAAGGTTTCATCTTCGGCGAGCGGGAGCCAGATACGCAGTATTTT
CASSQGFIFGEREPDTQYF
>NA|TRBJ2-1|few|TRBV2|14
TGTGCCAGCAGTGTGCTAGAGCATTACAATGAGCAGTTCTTC
CASSVLEHYNEQFF
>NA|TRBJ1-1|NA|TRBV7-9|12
TGTGCCAGCAGCCTAAAGAACACTGAAGCTTTCTTT
CASSLKNTEAFF
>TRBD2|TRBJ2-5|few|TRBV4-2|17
TGTGCCAGCAGCCAAGATTGGGGCGGGGGGGCGAAAGAGACCCAGTACTTC
CASSQDWGGGAKETQYF
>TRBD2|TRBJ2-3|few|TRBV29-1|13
TGCAGCGTCACAGCGGGAAGGGCAGATACGCAGTATTTT
CSVTAGRADTQYF
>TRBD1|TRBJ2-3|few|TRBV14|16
TGTGCCAGCAGCCAACTCGGACAGGGGGGAGCAGATACGCAGTATTTT
CASSQLGQGGADTQYF
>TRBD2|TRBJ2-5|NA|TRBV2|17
TGTGCCAGCAGTAGCCCCCTCGGGACTAGCGGTTCATTGACCCAGTACTTC
CASSSPLGTSGSLTQYF
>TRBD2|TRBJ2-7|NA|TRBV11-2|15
TGTGCCAGCAGCTTACGTTCTAGCGGGAGCCACGAGCAGTACTTC
CASSLRSSGSHEQYF
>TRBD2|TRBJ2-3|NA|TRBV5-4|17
TGTGCCAGCAGCTTGAGCTGGACTAGCGGGGGTGGGGATACGCAGTATTTT
CASSLSWTSGGGDTQYF
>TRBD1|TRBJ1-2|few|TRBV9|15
TGTGCCAGCAGCCCCCGGGACAGCAACATCGAGGGCTACACCTTC
CASSPRDSNIEGYTF
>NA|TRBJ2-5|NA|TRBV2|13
TGTGCCAGCAGTGCTGACAGCCAAGAGACCCAGTACTTC
CASSADSQETQYF
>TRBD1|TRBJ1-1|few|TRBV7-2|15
TGTGCCAGCAGCTCCCCGGGACAGGTGAACACTGAAGCTTTCTTT
CASSSPGQVNTEAFF
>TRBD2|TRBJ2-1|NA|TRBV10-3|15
TGTGCCATCAGCCGGGAGGCCGGGGGAAACGGAGAGCAGTTCTTC
CAISREAGGNGEQFF
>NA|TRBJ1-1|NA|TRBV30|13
TGTGCCTGGAGTCCCCCAGGGATCGCTGAAGCTTTCTTT
CAWSPPGIAEAFF
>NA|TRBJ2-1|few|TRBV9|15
TGTGCCAGCAGCGCCGGACAGAGGGCCTACAATGAGCAGTTCTTC
CASSAGQRAYNEQFF
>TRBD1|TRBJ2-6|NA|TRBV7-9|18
TGTGCCAGCAGCTCTTGGGACAGGGGTACCTCTGGGGCCAACGTCCTGACTTTC
CASSSWDRGTSGANVLTF
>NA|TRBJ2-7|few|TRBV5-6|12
TGTGCCAGCAGCTTGAGCTGGTACGAGCAGTACTTC
CASSLSWYEQYF
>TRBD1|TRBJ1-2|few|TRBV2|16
TGTGCCAGCAGTGTAGGGACAGGGGGCCTATCCTATGGCTACACCTTC
CASSVGTGGLSYGYTF
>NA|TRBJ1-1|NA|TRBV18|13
TGTGCCAGCTCCCCAGGACAGAACACTGAAGCTTTCTTT
CASSPGQNTEAFF
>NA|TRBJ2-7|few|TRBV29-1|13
TGCAGCGCCCGGCGTGACATGGATAACGAGCAGTACTTC
CSARRDMDNEQYF
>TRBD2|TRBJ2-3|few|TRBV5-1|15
TGCGCCAGCAGCTTGGGACTAGCGGGGGTCGATACGCAGTATTTT
CASSLGLAGVDTQYF
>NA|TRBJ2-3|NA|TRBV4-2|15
TGTGCCAGCAGTCCTACAACTAGCAGCACAGATACGCAGTATTTT
CASSPTTSSTDTQYF
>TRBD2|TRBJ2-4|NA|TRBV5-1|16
TGCGCCAGCAGCTCTGGACTAGCGGGAGGTGATGACATTCAGTACTTC
CASSSGLAGGDDIQYF
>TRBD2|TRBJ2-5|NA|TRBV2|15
TGTGCCAGCAGAGTACTAGCGGGGGGCCAAGAGACCCAGTACTTC
CASRVLAGGQETQYF